This T cell receptor beta chain originates from a study of blood T cell repertoires in COVID-19 (TCRdb year 2020). At the level of the whole study: Samples from collaborators originated in the United States, Italy and Spain and spanned both the acute and convalescent phases of COVID-19. The material from the prospective study consisted of cDNA or gDNA derived from T cells, B-cell-depleted T cells, or PBMCs. Subjects who had been exposed to COVID-19, were actively infected with it, or had recovered from it provided the deeply sampled blood TCRbeta repertoires that made up the dataset. The repertoires were made available in a free public database intended to serve as a resource for research on the immune response to SARS-CoV-2. Samples were obtained from the ongoing ImmuneRACE study (first 160 participants) and from about 1,300 subjects provided by 6 global collaborators. Nearly every sample came with metadata listing a de-identified subject ID, COVID-19 status, age in years and sex. Where HLA class I and class II types were available, the types were taken from metadata supplied by the sample provider, not from assay-based typing.

V is reduced by 4 bases and J by 4 bases, leaving a spacing of 7 bases between them. The CDR3 sequence holds 12 residues, the cysteine and phenylalanine included. Only the CDR3 part of the read is kept: 36 bases, read in frame from the first base. CDR1 and CDR2 are drawn from the germline V gene: SNHLY, FYNNEI. General findings and caveats noted by the study authors: How much clinical and demographic metadata was included differed by source and by participant, and the metadata was provided uncurated.

Each collaborating institution followed its own protocols to collect whole blood in K2EDTA tubes. Collaborator samples were shipped for TCRbeta analysis as frozen whole blood, isolated PBMCs, or DNA extracted from either sample type. TCRbeta CDR3 regions were amplified from genomic DNA by means of the immunoSEQ Assay, a bias-controlled multiplex PCR. Concerning the study's data processing: Nucleated cell counts per sample were estimated from amplification of reference gene primers within the assay. Sequence reads were collapsed and filtered to measure the absolute abundance of every unique TCRbeta CDR3 rearrangement. Productive Simpson clonality was computed per sample as the square root of Simpson's diversity index over productive rearrangements. TCRdb took over this immuneACCESS table, retaining in-frame rearrangements with V and J assigned. Such tables are incomplete; in checked studies, under half of the missing clones stem from an unresolved V gene, and the remainder is unexplained. The V and J calls and clone size were taken over from that table, and D and trimming were inferred from the DNA. The sample data list about 130,000 clones, and around 88% of these were observed just once. Of the sample, approximately 5% falls within the top ten clones.

Notes on this clone: What this receptor recognizes is not known. No base quality information exists; no much larger clone differs at one position.

This clonotype was sampled from a human donor in a cohort sampled during active COVID-19. Source material: peripheral blood. This chain joins TRBV2 to TRBJ1-2; a tentative D call is TRBD1 (5 bases match). The CDR3 sequence is CASSVRVYGYTF. The bases read TGTGCCAGCAGTGTCAGGGTCTATGGCTACACCTTC.